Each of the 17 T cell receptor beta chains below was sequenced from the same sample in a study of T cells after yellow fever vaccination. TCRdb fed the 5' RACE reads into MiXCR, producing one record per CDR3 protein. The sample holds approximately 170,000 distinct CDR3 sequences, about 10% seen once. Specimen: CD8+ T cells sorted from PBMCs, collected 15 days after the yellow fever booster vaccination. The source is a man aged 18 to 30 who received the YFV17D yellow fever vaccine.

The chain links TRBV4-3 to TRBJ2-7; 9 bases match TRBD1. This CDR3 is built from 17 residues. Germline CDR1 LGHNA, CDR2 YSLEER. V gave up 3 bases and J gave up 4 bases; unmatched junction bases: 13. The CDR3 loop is CASSQVPGTGITYEQYF. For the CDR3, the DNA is TGCGCCAGCAGCCAGGTACCCGGGACAGGGATTACGTACGAGCAGTACTTC.

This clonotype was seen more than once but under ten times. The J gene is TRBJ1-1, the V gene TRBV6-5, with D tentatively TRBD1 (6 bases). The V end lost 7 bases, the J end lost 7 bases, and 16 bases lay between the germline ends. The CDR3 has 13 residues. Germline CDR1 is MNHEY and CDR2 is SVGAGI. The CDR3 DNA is TGTGCCAGCACCCGCTTTCTGGACAGTGAAGCTTTCTTT. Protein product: CASTRFLDSEAFF.

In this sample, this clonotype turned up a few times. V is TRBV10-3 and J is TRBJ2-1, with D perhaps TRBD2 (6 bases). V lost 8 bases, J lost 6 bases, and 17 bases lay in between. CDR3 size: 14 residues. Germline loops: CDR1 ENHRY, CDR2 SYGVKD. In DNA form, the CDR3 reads TGTGCCATCGGGGGGTGGAGGGGAGGCAATGAGCAGTTCTTC. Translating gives CAIGGWRGGNEQFF.

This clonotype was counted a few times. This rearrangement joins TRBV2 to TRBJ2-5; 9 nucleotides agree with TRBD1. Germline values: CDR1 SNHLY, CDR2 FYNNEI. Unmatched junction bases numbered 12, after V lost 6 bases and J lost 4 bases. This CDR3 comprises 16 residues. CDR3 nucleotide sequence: TGTGCCAGCAGCCCCTTCGTACAGGGGGCAGGAGAGACCCAGTACTTC. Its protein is CASSPFVQGAGETQYF.

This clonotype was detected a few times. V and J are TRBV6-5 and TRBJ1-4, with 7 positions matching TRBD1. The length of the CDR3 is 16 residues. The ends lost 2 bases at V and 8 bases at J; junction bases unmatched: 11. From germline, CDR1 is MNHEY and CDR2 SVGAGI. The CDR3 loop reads CASSYDETGQPEKLFF. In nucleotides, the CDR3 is TGTGCCAGCAGTTACGACGAGACAGGGCAACCAGAAAAACTGTTTTTT.

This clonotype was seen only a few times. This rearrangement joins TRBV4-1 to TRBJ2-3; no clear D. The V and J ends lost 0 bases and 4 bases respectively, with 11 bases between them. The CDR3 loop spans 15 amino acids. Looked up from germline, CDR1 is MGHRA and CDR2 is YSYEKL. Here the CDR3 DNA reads TGCGCCAGCAGCCAAGAAGGTCAGCCTTCAGATACGCAGTATTTT. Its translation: CASSQEGQPSDTQYF.

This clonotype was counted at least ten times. The CDR3 coding sequence is TGTGCCAGCAGTTTCAGGGACAGGGAGACGTACGAGCAGTACTTC. It translates to CASSFRDRETYEQYF. The chain combines TRBV28 with TRBJ2-7; 9 bases map to TRBD1. The germline V gene encodes CDR1 MDHEN and CDR2 SYDVKM. This CDR3 comprises 15 residues. J was trimmed by 4 bases and V by 3 bases; bases with no gene match: 7. Complete variable domain (other parts from reference TRBV28 and TRBJ2-7): DVKVTQSSRYLVKRTGEKVFLECVQDMDHENMFWYRQDPGLGLRLIYFSYDVKMKEKGDIPEGYSVSREKKERFSLILESASTNQTSMYLCASSFRDRETYEQYFGPGTRLTVT.

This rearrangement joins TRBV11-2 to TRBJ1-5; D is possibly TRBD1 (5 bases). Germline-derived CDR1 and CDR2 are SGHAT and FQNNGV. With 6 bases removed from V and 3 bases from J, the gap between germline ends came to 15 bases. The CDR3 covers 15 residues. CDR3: CASSRSPGPNQPQHF. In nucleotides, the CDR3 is TGTGCCAGCAGTCGGAGCCCAGGGCCCAATCAGCCCCAGCATTTT.

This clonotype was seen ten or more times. CDR3 sequence reads: CASSPASGPDYEQYV. DNA of the CDR3: TGTGCCAGCAGTCCAGCTAGTGGACCAGACTACGAGCAGTACGTC. The chain uses TRBV27 and TRBJ2-7; D remains ambiguous. Germline CDR1 and CDR2: MNHEY and SMNVEV (reference sequence). There are 15 residues in the CDR3. V was clipped by 5 bases and J by 3 bases, with 17 bases between them.

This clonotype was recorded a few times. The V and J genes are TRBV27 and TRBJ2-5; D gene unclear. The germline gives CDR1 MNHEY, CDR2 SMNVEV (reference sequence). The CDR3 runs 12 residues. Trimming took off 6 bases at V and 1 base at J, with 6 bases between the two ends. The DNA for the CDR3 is TGTGCCAGCAGAAGCCTCCAAGAGACCCAGTACTTC. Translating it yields CASRSLQETQYF.

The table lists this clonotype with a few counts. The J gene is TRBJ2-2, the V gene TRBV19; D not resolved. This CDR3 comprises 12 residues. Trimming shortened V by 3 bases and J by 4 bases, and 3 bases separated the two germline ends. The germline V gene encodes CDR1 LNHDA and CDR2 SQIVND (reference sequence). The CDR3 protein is CASSIRTGELFF. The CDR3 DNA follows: TGTGCCAGTAGTATCCGCACCGGGGAGCTGTTTTTT.

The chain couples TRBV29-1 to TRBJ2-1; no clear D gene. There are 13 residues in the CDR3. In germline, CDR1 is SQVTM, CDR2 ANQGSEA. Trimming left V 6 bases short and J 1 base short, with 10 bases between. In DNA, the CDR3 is TGCAGCGTAGACTTTAGGTCCTACAATGAGCAGTTCTTC. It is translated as CSVDFRSYNEQFF.

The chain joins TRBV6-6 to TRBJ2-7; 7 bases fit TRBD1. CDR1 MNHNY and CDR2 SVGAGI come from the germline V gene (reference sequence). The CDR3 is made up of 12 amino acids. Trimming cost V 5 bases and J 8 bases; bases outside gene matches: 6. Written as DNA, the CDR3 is TGTGCCAGCAGTACAACAGGGGTTCAGCAGTACTTC. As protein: CASSTTGVQQYF.

As DNA, the CDR3 is TGTGCCAGTAGTCCCGGGACAGGGGCCCACGAGCAGTACTTC. It yields the protein CASSPGTGAHEQYF. The chain employs TRBV19 and TRBJ2-7; TRBD1 agrees at 10 bases. CDR1 is LNHDA and CDR2 is SQIVND in the germline V gene (reference sequence). After removal of 5 bases from V and 5 bases from J, the junction contained 6 bases not matched to a gene. The CDR3 extends over 14 amino acids.

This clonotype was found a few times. This CDR3 is CASSFFAGGNEQFF. CDR3 sequence (DNA): TGTGCCAGCAGCTTTTTTGCGGGGGGTAATGAGCAGTTCTTC. This sequence joins TRBV11-2 and TRBJ2-1, with 8 bases aligning to TRBD2. V gave up 3 bases and J gave up 7 bases; unmatched junction bases: 5. The CDR3 is made up of 14 amino acids. Germline CDR1 and CDR2: SGHAT and FQNNGV.

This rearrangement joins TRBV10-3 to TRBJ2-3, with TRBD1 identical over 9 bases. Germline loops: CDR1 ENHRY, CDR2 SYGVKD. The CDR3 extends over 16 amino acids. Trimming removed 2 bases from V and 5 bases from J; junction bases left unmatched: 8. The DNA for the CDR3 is TGTGCCATCAGTGAGATCAGGGACAGGGAGGAAGATACGCAGTATTTT. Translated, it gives CAISEIRDREEDTQYF.

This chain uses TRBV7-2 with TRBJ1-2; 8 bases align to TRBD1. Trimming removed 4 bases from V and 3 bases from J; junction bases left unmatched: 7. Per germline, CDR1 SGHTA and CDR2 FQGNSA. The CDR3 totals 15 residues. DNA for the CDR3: TGTGCCAGCAGCTCCCGACAGGGGTCTTACTATGGCTACACCTTC. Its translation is CASSSRQGSYYGYTF.